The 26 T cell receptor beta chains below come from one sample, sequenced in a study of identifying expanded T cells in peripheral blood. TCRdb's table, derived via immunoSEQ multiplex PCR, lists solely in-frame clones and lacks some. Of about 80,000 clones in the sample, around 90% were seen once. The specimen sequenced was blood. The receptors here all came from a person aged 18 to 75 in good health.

CDR3 residues: CASSFDNQYF. CDR3 sequence (DNA): TGTGCCAGCAGCTTTGATAATCAGTATTTT. This chain links TRBV7-9 with TRBJ2-3; D not resolved. Per germline, CDR1 SEHNR and CDR2 FQNEAQ (reference sequence). This CDR3 has 10 amino acids. Trimming left V 3 bases short and J 12 bases short, with 7 bases between.

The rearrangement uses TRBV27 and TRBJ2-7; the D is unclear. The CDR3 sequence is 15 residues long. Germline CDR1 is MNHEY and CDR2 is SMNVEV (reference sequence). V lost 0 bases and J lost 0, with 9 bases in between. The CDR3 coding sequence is TGTGCCAGCAGTTTATCCTCACGGAGCTCCTACGAGCAGTACTTC. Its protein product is CASSLSSRSSYEQYF.

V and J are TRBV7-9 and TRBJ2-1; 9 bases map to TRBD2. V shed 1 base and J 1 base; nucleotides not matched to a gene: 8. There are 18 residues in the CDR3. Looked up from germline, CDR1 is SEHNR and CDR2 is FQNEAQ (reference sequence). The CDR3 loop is CASSLGSGGRVSYNEQFF. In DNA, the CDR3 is TGTGCCAGCAGCTTAGGGTCAGGCGGGAGGGTATCCTACAATGAGCAGTTCTTC.

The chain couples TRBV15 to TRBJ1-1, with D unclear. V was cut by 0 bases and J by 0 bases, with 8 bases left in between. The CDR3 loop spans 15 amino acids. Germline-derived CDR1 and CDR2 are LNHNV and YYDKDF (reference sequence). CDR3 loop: CATSREAALNTEAFF. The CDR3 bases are TGTGCCACCAGCAGAGAGGCAGCCCTGAACACTGAAGCTTTCTTT.

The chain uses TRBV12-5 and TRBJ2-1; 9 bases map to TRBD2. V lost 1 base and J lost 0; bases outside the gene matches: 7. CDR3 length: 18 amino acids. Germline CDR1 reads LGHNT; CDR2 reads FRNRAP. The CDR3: CASGLDYPSGNSYNEQFF. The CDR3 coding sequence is TGTGCTAGTGGTTTGGACTATCCTAGCGGGAACTCCTACAATGAGCAGTTCTTC.

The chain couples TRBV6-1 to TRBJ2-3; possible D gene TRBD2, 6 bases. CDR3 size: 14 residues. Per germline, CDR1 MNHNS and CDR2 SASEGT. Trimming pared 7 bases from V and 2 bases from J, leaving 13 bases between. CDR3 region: CASTSGSNTDTQYF. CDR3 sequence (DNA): TGTGCCAGCACCAGCGGGTCAAACACAGATACGCAGTATTTT.

The CDR3 bases are TGTGCCACCAGGAGGGCGGGGACAGACAATGAGCAGTTCTTC. The encoded protein is CATRRAGTDNEQFF. This sequence joins TRBV15 and TRBJ2-1; D is possibly TRBD1 (7 bases). Trimming took off 6 bases at V and 5 bases at J, with 14 bases between the two ends. CDR3 length: 14 residues. Per germline, CDR1 LNHNV and CDR2 YYDKDF (reference sequence).

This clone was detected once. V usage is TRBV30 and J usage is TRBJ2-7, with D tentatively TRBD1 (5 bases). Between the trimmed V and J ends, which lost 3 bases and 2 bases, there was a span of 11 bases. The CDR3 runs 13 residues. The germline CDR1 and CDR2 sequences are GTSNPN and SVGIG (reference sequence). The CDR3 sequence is CAWRGAGPYEQYF. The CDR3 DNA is TGTGCCTGGAGAGGGGCAGGCCCCTACGAGCAGTACTTC.

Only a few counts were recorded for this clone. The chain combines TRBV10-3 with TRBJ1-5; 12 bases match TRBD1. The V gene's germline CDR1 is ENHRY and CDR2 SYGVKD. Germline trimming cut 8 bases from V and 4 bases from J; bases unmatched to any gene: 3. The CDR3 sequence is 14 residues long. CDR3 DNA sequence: TGTGCCATCGGGACAGGGGGCGTTAATCAGCCCCAGCATTTT. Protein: CAIGTGGVNQPQHF.

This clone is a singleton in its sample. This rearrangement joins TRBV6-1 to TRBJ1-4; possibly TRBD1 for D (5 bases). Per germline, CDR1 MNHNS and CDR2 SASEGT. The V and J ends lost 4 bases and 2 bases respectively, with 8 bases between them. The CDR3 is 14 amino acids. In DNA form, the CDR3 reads TGTGCCAGCAGTGGATGGGGGACTAATGAAAAACTGTTTTTT. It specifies CASSGWGTNEKLFF.

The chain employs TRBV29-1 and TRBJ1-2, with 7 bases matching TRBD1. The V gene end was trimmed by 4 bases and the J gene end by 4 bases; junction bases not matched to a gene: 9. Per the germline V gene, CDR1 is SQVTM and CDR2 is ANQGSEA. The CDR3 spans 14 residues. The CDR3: CSVGPLQGSYGYTF. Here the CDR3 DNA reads TGCAGCGTTGGCCCCCTACAGGGGAGCTATGGCTACACCTTC.

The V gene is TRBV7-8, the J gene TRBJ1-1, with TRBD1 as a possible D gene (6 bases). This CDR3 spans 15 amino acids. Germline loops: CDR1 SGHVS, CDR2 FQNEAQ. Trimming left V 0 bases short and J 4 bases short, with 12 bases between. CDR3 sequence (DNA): TGTGCCAGCAGCTTAGCTAGAGGGGGGAGCACTGAAGCTTTCTTT. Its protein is CASSLARGGSTEAFF.

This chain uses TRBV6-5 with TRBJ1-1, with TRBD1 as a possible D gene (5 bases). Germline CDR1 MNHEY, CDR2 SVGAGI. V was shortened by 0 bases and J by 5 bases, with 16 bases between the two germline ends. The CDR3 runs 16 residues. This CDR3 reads CASSYSSTGRRTEAFF. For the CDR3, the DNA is TGTGCCAGCAGTTACTCGAGTACGGGGCGGAGGACTGAAGCTTTCTTT.

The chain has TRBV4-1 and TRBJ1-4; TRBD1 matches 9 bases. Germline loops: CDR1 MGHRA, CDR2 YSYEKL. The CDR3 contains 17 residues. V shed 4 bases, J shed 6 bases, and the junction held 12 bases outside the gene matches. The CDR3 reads CASSLERPGQGDEKLFF. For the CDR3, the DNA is TGCGCCAGCAGCCTAGAAAGACCGGGACAGGGTGATGAAAAACTGTTTTTT.

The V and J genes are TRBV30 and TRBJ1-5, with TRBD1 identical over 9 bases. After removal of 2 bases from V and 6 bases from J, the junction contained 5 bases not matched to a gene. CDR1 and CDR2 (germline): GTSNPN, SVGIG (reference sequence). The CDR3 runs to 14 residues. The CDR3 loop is CAWSLQGAIQPQHF. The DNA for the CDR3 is TGTGCCTGGAGTTTACAGGGGGCGATTCAGCCCCAGCATTTT.

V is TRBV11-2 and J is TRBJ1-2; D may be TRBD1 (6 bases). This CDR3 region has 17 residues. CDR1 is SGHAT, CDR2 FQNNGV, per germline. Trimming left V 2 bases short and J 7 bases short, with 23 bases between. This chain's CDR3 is CASSLSFRQGGRTGYTF. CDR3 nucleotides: TGTGCCAGCAGCTTATCTTTTCGTCAAGGGGGGAGGACTGGCTACACCTTC.

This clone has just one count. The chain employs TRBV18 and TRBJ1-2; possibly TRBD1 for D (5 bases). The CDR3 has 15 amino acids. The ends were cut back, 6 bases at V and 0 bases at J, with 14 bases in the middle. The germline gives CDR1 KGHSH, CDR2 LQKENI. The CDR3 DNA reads TGTGCCAGCTCGCCGGGACCAGATACTAACTATGGCTACACCTTC. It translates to CASSPGPDTNYGYTF.

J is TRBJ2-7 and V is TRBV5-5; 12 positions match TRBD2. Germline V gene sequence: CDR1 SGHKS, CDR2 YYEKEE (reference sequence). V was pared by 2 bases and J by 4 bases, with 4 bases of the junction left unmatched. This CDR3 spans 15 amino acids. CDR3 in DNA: TGTGCCAGCAGCTTCCAGACTAGCGGGGGTTACGAGCAGTACTTC. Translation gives CASSFQTSGGYEQYF.

The CDR3 sequence is CASSQDPGQGYNEQFF. As DNA, the CDR3 is TGTGCCAGCAGCCAAGATCCAGGACAGGGTTACAATGAGCAGTTCTTC. The chain is built from TRBV14 and TRBJ2-1; 8 nucleotides line up with TRBD1. Trimming removed 0 bases from V and 4 bases from J; junction bases left unmatched: 5. In germline, CDR1 is SGHDN, CDR2 FVKESK. CDR3 length equals 16 residues.

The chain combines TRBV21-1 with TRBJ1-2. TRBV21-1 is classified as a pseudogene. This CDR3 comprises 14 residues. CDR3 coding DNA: TGTGCCAGCAGCAAGAGGTTCATTCCCTATGGCTACACCTTC. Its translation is CASSKRFIPYGYTF.

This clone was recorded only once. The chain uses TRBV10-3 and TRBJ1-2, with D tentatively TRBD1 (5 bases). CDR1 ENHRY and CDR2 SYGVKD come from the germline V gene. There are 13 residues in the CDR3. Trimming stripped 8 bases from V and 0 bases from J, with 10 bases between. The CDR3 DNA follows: TGTGCCATCGAGGAGGGGACTAACTATGGCTACACCTTC. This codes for CAIEEGTNYGYTF.

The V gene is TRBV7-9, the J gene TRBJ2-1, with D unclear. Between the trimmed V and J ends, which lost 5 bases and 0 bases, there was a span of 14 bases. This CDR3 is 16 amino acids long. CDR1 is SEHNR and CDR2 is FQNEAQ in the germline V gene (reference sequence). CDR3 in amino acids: CASSPDGRRSYNEQFF. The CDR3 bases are TGTGCCAGCAGCCCGGACGGACGTCGCTCCTACAATGAGCAGTTCTTC.

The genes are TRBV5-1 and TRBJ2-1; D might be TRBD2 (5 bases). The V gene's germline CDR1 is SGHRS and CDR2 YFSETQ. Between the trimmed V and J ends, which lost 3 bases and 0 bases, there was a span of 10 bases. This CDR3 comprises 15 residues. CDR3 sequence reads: CASSSAGSSYNEQFF. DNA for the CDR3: TGCGCCAGCAGCTCCGCTGGGAGCTCCTACAATGAGCAGTTCTTC.

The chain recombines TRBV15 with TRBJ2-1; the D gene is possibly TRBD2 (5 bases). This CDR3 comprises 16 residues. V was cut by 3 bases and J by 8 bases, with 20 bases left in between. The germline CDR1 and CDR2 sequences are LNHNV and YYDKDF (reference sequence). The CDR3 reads CATSRARSSLGHEQFF. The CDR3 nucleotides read TGTGCCACCAGCAGGGCCCGGTCTAGCTTAGGCCATGAGCAGTTCTTC.

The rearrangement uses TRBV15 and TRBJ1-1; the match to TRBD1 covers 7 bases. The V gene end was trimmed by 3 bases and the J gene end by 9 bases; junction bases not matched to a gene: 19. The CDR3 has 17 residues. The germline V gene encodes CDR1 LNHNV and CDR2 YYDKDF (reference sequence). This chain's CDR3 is CATSSRRGLGWSGQAFF. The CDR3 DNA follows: TGTGCCACCAGCAGTAGGAGGGGGCTCGGTTGGAGTGGTCAAGCTTTCTTT.

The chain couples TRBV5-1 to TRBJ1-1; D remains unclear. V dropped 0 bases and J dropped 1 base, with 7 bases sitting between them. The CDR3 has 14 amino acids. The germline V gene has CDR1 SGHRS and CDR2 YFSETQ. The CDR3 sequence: CASSLAGSNTEAFF. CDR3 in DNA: TGCGCCAGCAGCTTGGCGGGCTCGAACACTGAAGCTTTCTTT.